The 16 T cell receptor beta chains presented below share a single source sample, sequenced in a study of T-cell reconstitution after alpha-beta-depleted transplantation in children. Unique molecular identifiers were built into the TCRbeta library. MiXCR, applied by TCRdb to the PCR reads, yields one record per CDR3 protein. The sample contains around 190,000 distinct CDR3 sequences, about 6.6% of which appear only once. Source: PBMCs, taken before TCRalphabeta/CD19-depleted stem cell transplant. The receptors come from a boy aged 2-9 years with acute lymphoblastic leukemia, due to receive a stem cell transplant.

This clonotype has at least ten counts. V gene TRBV6-1 combines with J gene TRBJ2-2, with D unresolved. The CDR3 runs 13 residues. The V end lost 2 bases, the J end lost 7 bases, and 8 bases lay between the germline ends. The germline V gene has CDR1 MNHNS and CDR2 SASEGT. CDR3 sequence reads: CASSEIVIGELFF. The CDR3 DNA reads TGTGCCAGCAGTGAAATAGTTATCGGGGAGCTGTTTTTT.

This chain joins TRBV7-2 and TRBJ1-1; D remains ambiguous. There are 13 residues in the CDR3. V lost 5 bases, J lost 6 bases, and 13 bases lay in between. In germline, CDR1 is SGHTA, CDR2 FQGNSA. The DNA for the CDR3 is TGTGCCAGCAGCCGGGGTCGGAGGGCTGAAGCTTTCTTT. It yields the protein CASSRGRRAEAFF.

This clonotype was seen repeatedly, ten times or more. The V call is TRBV20-1, the J call TRBJ2-5, with a weak D call TRBD1 (5 bases). Germline values: CDR1 DFQATT, CDR2 SNEGSKA (reference sequence). Trimming shortened V by 5 bases and J by 1 base, and 8 bases separated the two germline ends. The CDR3 loop spans 12 amino acids. In DNA form, the CDR3 reads TGCAGTGCTGGGGCCTCCCAAGAGACCCAGTACTTC. It codes for CSAGASQETQYF.

The chain combines TRBV5-1 with TRBJ1-3, with TRBD1 matching 9 bases. The ends lost 6 bases at V and 4 bases at J; junction bases unmatched: 5. Germline CDR1 SGHRS, CDR2 YFSETQ. This CDR3 has 14 amino acids. CDR3 DNA sequence: TGCGCCAGCACTCCCGGGACAGGGGGAAACACCATATATTTT. As protein: CASTPGTGGNTIYF.

This clonotype has just a few counts. The rearrangement uses TRBV7-8 and TRBJ2-3; D not resolved. Looked up from germline, CDR1 is SGHVS and CDR2 is FQNEAQ. V lost 1 base to trimming and J lost 0 bases, with 11 bases between them. The CDR3 loop spans 16 amino acids. The CDR3 bases are TGTGCCAGCAGCTTAGAGGGAAGAACTAGCACAGATACGCAGTATTTT. Translated, it gives CASSLEGRTSTDTQYF.

This clonotype came up many times. This rearrangement joins TRBV6-2 or TRBV6-3 to TRBJ2-7; no firm D call. V was cut by 5 bases and J by 2 bases, with 4 bases left in between. Germline CDR1 is MNHEY and CDR2 is SVGEGT. The CDR3 contains 11 residues. The CDR3 DNA is TGTGCCAGCAGTAAAGCCTACGAGCAGTACTTC. Its translation: CASSKAYEQYF.

This clonotype was observed many times. The J gene is TRBJ2-3, the V gene TRBV11-3; D possibly matches TRBD1 or TRBD2 (5 bases each). Germline V gene lookup returns CDR1 SGHNT and CDR2 YENEEA. V dropped 1 base and J dropped 1 base, with 18 bases sitting between them. This CDR3 has 18 amino acids. DNA for the CDR3: TGTGCCAGCAGCTTAGGGTTGTCCTTCGGGGCAGGCACAGATACGCAGTATTTT. Translating it yields CASSLGLSFGAGTDTQYF.

Many counts were recorded for this clonotype. The gene calls are TRBV5-1 and TRBJ2-3; 9 nucleotides agree with TRBD2. CDR1 and CDR2 (germline): SGHRS, YFSETQ. V shed 7 bases, J shed 3 bases, and the junction held 15 bases outside the gene matches. The CDR3 is made up of 17 amino acids. The CDR3 DNA reads as TGCGCCAGCGGATTCCGCCTAGCGGGGATCAGGACAGATACGCAGTATTTT. This sequence encodes CASGFRLAGIRTDTQYF.

This clonotype was found many times. J is TRBJ2-1 and V is TRBV12-3 or TRBV12-4, with D uncertain. V dropped 4 bases and J dropped 5 bases, with 18 bases sitting between them. The CDR3 extends over 16 amino acids. CDR3 protein: CASSSSGLERDNEQFF. CDR3 in DNA: TGTGCCAGCAGTTCCTCTGGCCTAGAAAGAGACAATGAGCAGTTCTTC.

This clonotype turned up a few times. This rearrangement joins TRBV27 to TRBJ1-2; D not resolved. The CDR3 covers 16 residues. Trimming left V 0 bases short and J 8 bases short, with 19 bases between. Germline V gene sequence: CDR1 MNHEY, CDR2 SMNVEV (reference sequence). CDR3 sequence (DNA): TGTGCCAGCAGTTTATCGGGATTCAGCCTGACCGGAGGCTACACCTTC. This encodes CASSLSGFSLTGGYTF.

The V call is TRBV15, the J call TRBJ2-5; TRBD1 is a possible D gene (6 bases). The germline V gene has CDR1 LNHNV and CDR2 YYDKDF (reference sequence). This CDR3 comprises 16 residues. V was pared by 0 bases and J by 2 bases, with 13 bases between. CDR3 protein: CATSRDPSGVQETQYF. The CDR3 DNA reads as TGTGCCACCAGCAGAGATCCTTCAGGGGTTCAAGAGACCCAGTACTTC.

This clonotype showed up many times. The chain combines TRBV7-2 with TRBJ2-4; D uncertain. Trimming stripped 1 base from V and 12 bases from J, with 13 bases between. Germline V gene data show CDR1 as SGHTA and CDR2 as FQGNSA. There are 13 residues in the CDR3. In DNA, the CDR3 is TGTGCCAGCAGCTTAGGTTGGAGAAGCGCTCAGTACTTC. Its translation is CASSLGWRSAQYF.

In this sample, this clonotype turned up many times. V usage is TRBV7-8 and J usage is TRBJ1-4; D unclear. Trimming took 1 base from V and 8 from J, leaving 11 bases between them. The CDR3 loop spans 14 amino acids. CDR1 SGHVS and CDR2 FQNEAQ come from the germline V gene. The CDR3 coding sequence is TGTGCCAGCAGCTTAGGTCAACTTAACGAAAAACTGTTTTTT. This codes for CASSLGQLNEKLFF.

This clonotype appeared many times. This chain uses TRBV27 with TRBJ2-1, with TRBD1 identical over 8 bases. In germline, CDR1 is MNHEY, CDR2 SMNVEV (reference sequence). The CDR3 has 13 amino acids. V was clipped by 5 bases and J by 7 bases; unmatched bases: 4. The CDR3 sequence is CASSGQGLNEQFF. DNA for the CDR3: TGTGCCAGCAGTGGACAGGGTTTGAATGAGCAGTTCTTC.

This clonotype occurred many times. CDR3 residues: CASSQDRAYEQYF. CDR3 nucleotide sequence: TGTGCCAGCTCCCAAGACAGGGCCTACGAGCAGTACTTC. This chain joins TRBV2 and TRBJ2-7, with 7 bases that match TRBD1. V lost 8 bases to trimming and J lost 2 bases; unmatched junction nucleotides: 6. The CDR3 contains 13 residues. Per germline, CDR1 SNHLY and CDR2 FYNNEI.

This clonotype was counted at least ten times. The gene calls are TRBV27 and TRBJ2-1; 8 nucleotides line up with TRBD2. Trimming at V came to 9 bases and at J to 13 bases, leaving 8 bases not matched to a gene. The length of the CDR3 is 11 residues. The germline gives CDR1 MNHEY, CDR2 SMNVEV (reference sequence). CDR3 protein: CASSGGDYQFF. The CDR3 nucleotides read TGTGCCAGTTCCGGGGGGGATTATCAGTTCTTC.